Listed here are 27 T cell receptor beta chains from one sample, sequenced in a study of cytomegalovirus exposure and HLA in healthy donors. The PCR made use of 60 Vbeta and 13 Jbeta primers. Profiled with immunoSEQ multiplex PCR; TCRdb holds only in-frame clones, not every one. The table has over 150,000 clones, 70% to 90% seen once; the top ten hold 2.5%. Sequencing was carried out using PBMCs. These receptor sequences come from a man aged 25-45 years in good health and CMV-seropositive.

J is TRBJ1-4 and V is TRBV6-5, with D possibly TRBD1 on 5 matching bases. This CDR3 has 14 residues. CDR1 is MNHEY, CDR2 SVGAGI, per germline. Trimming took off 2 bases at V and 7 bases at J, with 11 bases between the two ends. The CDR3 loop is CASSYRGGSEKLFF. The CDR3 DNA reads TGTGCCAGCAGTTACCGGGGGGGTTCTGAAAAACTGTTTTTT.

The chain is built from TRBV7-9 and TRBJ2-7; no firm D call. This CDR3 has 11 residues. Germline CDR1 SEHNR, CDR2 FQNEAQ (reference sequence). With 5 bases removed from V and 2 bases from J, the gap between germline ends came to 4 bases. The CDR3 reads CASSLTYEQYF. CDR3 nucleotide sequence: TGTGCCAGCAGCCTTACCTACGAGCAGTACTTC. Full variable domain (rest looked up from reference TRBV7-9 and TRBJ2-7): DTGVSQNPRHKITKRGQNVTFRCDPISEHNRLYWYRQTLGQGPEFLTYFQNEAQLEKSRLLSDRFSAERPKGSFSTLEIQRTEQGDSAMYLCASSLTYEQYFGPGTRLTVT.

As concerns this clone: The same CDR3 is also encoded by other DNA sequences in this sample. The chain carries TRBV5-1 and TRBJ1-1, with D possibly being TRBD1 (5 bases). Trimming pared 2 bases from V and 1 base from J, leaving 9 bases between. The CDR3 length is 14 residues. Per the germline V gene, CDR1 is SGHRS and CDR2 is YFSETQ. DNA of the CDR3: TGCGCCAGCAGCTTCGACGGACAGAACACTGAAGCTTTCTTT. Translating gives CASSFDGQNTEAFF.

The gene calls are TRBV19 and TRBJ1-1; 8 nucleotides agree with TRBD1. Germline-derived CDR1 and CDR2 are LNHDA and SQIVND (reference sequence). V gave up 4 bases and J gave up 7 bases; unmatched junction bases: 5. This CDR3 contains 13 residues. CDR3: CASSTRTGNEAFF. The DNA of the CDR3 is TGTGCCAGTAGTACCCGGACAGGGAATGAAGCTTTCTTT.

The rearrangement joins TRBV7-2 to TRBJ1-5; 7 bases are a match to TRBD1. Germline-derived CDR1 and CDR2 are SGHTA and FQGNSA. The V gene end was trimmed by 4 bases and the J gene end by 0 bases; junction bases not matched to a gene: 6. CDR3 size: 16 residues. CDR3 DNA sequence: TGTGCCAGCAGCTCCGGGACAGTGAGTAGCAATCAGCCCCAGCATTTT. Amino acids: CASSSGTVSSNQPQHF.

V is TRBV18 and J is TRBJ1-1; 7 positions match TRBD1. This CDR3 region has 14 residues. Germline CDR1 reads KGHSH; CDR2 reads LQKENI. V was pared by 8 bases and J by 0 bases, with 6 bases of the junction left unmatched. The CDR3 DNA sequence: TGTGCCAGCAAAGGGGGCAATATGAACACTGAAGCTTTCTTT. Translation: CASKGGNMNTEAFF. Complete variable domain (other parts from reference TRBV18 and TRBJ1-1): NAGVMQNPRHLVRRRGQEARLRCSPMKGHSHVYWYRQLPEEGLKFMVYLQKENIIDESGMPKERFSAEFPKEGPSILRIQQVVRGDSAAYFCASKGGNMNTEAFFGQGTRLTVV.

This clone has only a few counts. The V gene is TRBV10-3, the J gene TRBJ2-3; D perhaps matches TRBD2 (6 bases). With 4 bases removed from V and 2 bases from J, the gap between germline ends came to 16 bases. This CDR3 comprises 16 residues. Germline V lookup: CDR1 ENHRY, CDR2 SYGVKD. The chain's CDR3 is CAISGGPGEATDTQYF. CDR3 sequence (DNA): TGTGCCATCAGTGGCGGACCGGGAGAAGCCACAGATACGCAGTATTTT.

The sample holds one count of this clone. This rearrangement joins TRBV9 to TRBJ2-1, with 9 bases fitting TRBD1. Germline CDR1 is SGDLS and CDR2 is YYNGEE. The CDR3 loop spans 16 amino acids. V shed 3 bases, J shed 9 bases, and the junction held 13 bases outside the gene matches. CDR3 region: CASSARQGEGSGEQFF. In DNA, the CDR3 is TGTGCCAGCAGCGCTAGACAGGGGGAAGGTTCAGGTGAGCAGTTCTTC.

The chain recombines TRBV11-2 with TRBJ2-7, with D possibly being TRBD1 (5 bases). Germline V CDR1 and CDR2: SGHAT, FQNNGV. CDR3 length equals 15 residues. V lost 4 bases, J lost 3 bases, and 16 bases lay in between. The CDR3: CASSSIGRTNYEQYV. The CDR3 DNA follows: TGTGCCAGCAGCTCAATAGGGCGGACAAACTACGAGCAGTACGTC.

The rearrangement joins TRBV4-3 to TRBJ2-1, with unresolved D. The V end was cut by 0 bases, the J end by 10 bases, with 16 bases between. Germline V CDR1 and CDR2: LGHNA, YSLEER. There are 15 residues in the CDR3. CDR3 residues: CASSQEHYPSYEQFF. CDR3 nucleotides: TGCGCCAGCAGCCAAGAGCACTACCCTTCCTACGAGCAGTTCTTC.

The rearrangement uses TRBV11-3 and TRBJ2-3; weak D call: TRBD2 (5 bases). Looked up from germline, CDR1 is SGHNT and CDR2 is YENEEA. V was pared by 3 bases and J by 5 bases, with 6 bases between. CDR3 length equals 12 residues. The CDR3 region is CASSLREDTQYF. DNA of the CDR3: TGTGCCAGCAGCTTGAGGGAAGATACGCAGTATTTT.

V is TRBV7-6 and J is TRBJ2-3; no firm D call. The CDR3 extends over 14 amino acids. Trimming cost V 1 base and J 0 bases, with 5 bases left between them. CDR1 SGHVS and CDR2 FNYEAQ come from the germline V gene. The CDR3 coding sequence is TGTGCCAGCAGCTTAGAATCGAGCACAGATACGCAGTATTTT. Translation: CASSLESSTDTQYF.

This chain links TRBV4-1 with TRBJ2-1; D possibly corresponds to TRBD2 (5 bases). V lost 0 bases and J 8 bases, leaving 20 bases between the germline ends. The V gene's germline CDR1 is MGHRA and CDR2 YSYEKL. CDR3 length: 17 amino acids. The CDR3 loop reads CASSQDFLAGGVDEQFF. CDR3 nucleotides: TGCGCCAGCAGCCAAGACTTCCTAGCAGGAGGCGTCGATGAGCAGTTCTTC.

The gene calls are TRBV14 and TRBJ1-4; a weak D match, TRBD1 (6 bases). The CDR3 length is 16 residues. Between the trimmed V and J ends, which lost 1 base and 5 bases, there was a span of 14 bases. Germline V gives CDR1 SGHDN, CDR2 FVKESK. Here the CDR3 reads CASSQGGRGWNEKLFF. In nucleotides, the CDR3 is TGTGCCAGCAGCCAAGGTGGCAGGGGATGGAATGAAAAACTGTTTTTT.

The chain uses TRBV9 and TRBJ1-3; D is undetermined. Germline V gives CDR1 SGDLS, CDR2 YYNGEE. Trimming shortened V by 0 bases and J by 0 bases, and 16 bases separated the two germline ends. CDR3 length equals 18 residues. In DNA form, the CDR3 reads TGTGCCAGCAGCGTAGGGGGAGGTACAGACCTCTCTGGAAACACCATATATTTT. Amino acids: CASSVGGGTDLSGNTIYF.

This chain joins TRBV30 and TRBJ2-5; D remains ambiguous. The J call may be in error: the DNA end matches TRBJ2-7 better. CDR3 size: 14 residues. The germline gives CDR1 GTSNPN, CDR2 SVGIG (reference sequence). DNA for the CDR3: TGTGCCTGGAGGGGTGGCGGCGGAACCTACGAGCAGTACTTC. Translating it yields CAWRGGGGTYEQYF.

The chain links TRBV2 to TRBJ1-1; D may be TRBD1 (6 bases). Germline CDR1 is SNHLY and CDR2 is FYNNEI. V lost 7 bases to trimming and J lost 1 base, with 13 bases between them. The CDR3 is 14 residues long. The CDR3 is CASIPRQANTEAFF. As DNA, the CDR3 is TGTGCCAGCATTCCAAGACAGGCGAACACTGAAGCTTTCTTT.

The V and J genes are TRBV6-5 and TRBJ1-6, with a weak D call TRBD1 (6 bases). This CDR3 has 14 residues. V lost 10 bases to trimming and J lost 10 bases, with 20 bases between them. CDR1 and CDR2 (germline): MNHEY, SVGAGI. The CDR3 coding sequence is TGTGCCACCAGCGTCGGCAGGGGAACATCACCCCTCCACTTT. Amino acid sequence: CATSVGRGTSPLHF.

The CDR3 DNA is TGTGCCAGCAGCCTGGGACAGGGGGCCTACAATGAGCAGTTCTTC. It codes for CASSLGQGAYNEQFF. The V gene is TRBV7-3, the J gene TRBJ2-1; 11 nucleotides agree with TRBD1. The trim removed 5 bases at V and 2 bases at J, leaving 2 bases unmatched. The germline V gene has CDR1 SGHTA and CDR2 FQGTGA. The CDR3 sequence is 15 residues long. Looking up the rest from reference TRBV7-3 and TRBJ2-1 gives the full variable domain: GAGVSQTPSNKVTEKGKYVELRCDPISGHTALYWYRQSLGQGPEFLIYFQGTGAADDSGLPNDRFFAVRPEGSVSTLKIQRTERGDSAVYLCASSLGQGAYNEQFFGPGTRLTVL.

This chain links TRBV25-1 with TRBJ2-1; 10 nucleotides agree with TRBD1. The CDR3 is 16 amino acids. Germline CDR1 reads MGHDK; CDR2 reads SYGVNS. Trimming removed 6 bases from V and 6 bases from J; junction bases left unmatched: 11. The CDR3: CASSATGTGVRNEQFF. CDR3 DNA: TGTGCCAGCAGCGCAACCGGGACAGGGGTTCGCAATGAGCAGTTCTTC.

The genes are TRBV6-5 and TRBJ1-2; TRBD1 is a possible D gene (6 bases). The CDR3 contains 14 residues. V was shortened by 8 bases and J by 1 base, with 14 bases between the two germline ends. Germline CDR1 is MNHEY and CDR2 is SVGAGI. CDR3 in DNA: TGTGCCAGCCGGGGGGCGGTCCTTAACTATGGCTACACCTTC. Its protein is CASRGAVLNYGYTF.

This chain joins TRBV27 and TRBJ2-3; 9 positions agree with TRBD2. Germline V lookup: CDR1 MNHEY, CDR2 SMNVEV (reference sequence). CDR3 length: 16 amino acids. Trimming removed 5 bases from V and 3 bases from J; junction bases left unmatched: 9. The DNA of the CDR3 is TGTGCCAGCAGTGGGATCGGGACTAGCCGTACAGATACGCAGTATTTT. It specifies CASSGIGTSRTDTQYF.

This chain uses TRBV18 with TRBJ2-7; 8 bases are shared with TRBD1. V gave up 5 bases and J gave up 6 bases; unmatched junction bases: 3. Per the germline V gene, CDR1 is KGHSH and CDR2 is LQKENI. There are 12 residues in the CDR3. The DNA of the CDR3 is TGTGCCAGCTCATCTACAGGGGGCGAGCAGTACGTC. As protein: CASSSTGGEQYV.

The chain carries TRBV27 and TRBJ1-1; D is uncertain. Germline assignment: CDR1 MNHEY and CDR2 SMNVEV (reference sequence). The ends were cut back, 4 bases at V and 0 bases at J, with 6 bases in the middle. The CDR3 sequence is 13 residues long. The CDR3 nucleotides read TGTGCCAGCAGTTCGAGGATGAACACTGAAGCTTTCTTT. Translating gives CASSSRMNTEAFF.

V usage is TRBV6-5 and J usage is TRBJ2-5; D is unclear. The germline V gene encodes CDR1 MNHEY and CDR2 SVGAGI. The V gene lost 4 bases and the J gene lost 1 base, with 13 bases spanning the gap. The CDR3 runs to 15 residues. CDR3 bases: TGTGCCAGCAGTTCGCTCCCCCTATTCCAAGAGACCCAGTACTTC. As protein: CASSSLPLFQETQYF.

The genes are TRBV4-3 and TRBJ2-3, with D unresolved. The CDR3 has 15 amino acids. V lost 4 bases, J lost 4 bases, and 15 bases lay in between. Germline V gives CDR1 LGHNA, CDR2 YSLEER. This CDR3 is CASSRLTREADTQYF. The CDR3 DNA reads TGCGCCAGCAGCCGATTGACCCGCGAGGCAGATACGCAGTATTTT.

This rearrangement joins TRBV9 to TRBJ2-7; perhaps TRBD1 as D (7 bases). The V and J ends lost 0 bases and 7 bases respectively, with 14 bases between them. Per germline, CDR1 SGDLS and CDR2 YYNGEE. The CDR3 is made up of 14 amino acids. CDR3 nucleotide sequence: TGTGCCAGCAGCGTAGGACAGGGAGGAGGGGAGCAGTACTTC. Residues: CASSVGQGGGEQYF.